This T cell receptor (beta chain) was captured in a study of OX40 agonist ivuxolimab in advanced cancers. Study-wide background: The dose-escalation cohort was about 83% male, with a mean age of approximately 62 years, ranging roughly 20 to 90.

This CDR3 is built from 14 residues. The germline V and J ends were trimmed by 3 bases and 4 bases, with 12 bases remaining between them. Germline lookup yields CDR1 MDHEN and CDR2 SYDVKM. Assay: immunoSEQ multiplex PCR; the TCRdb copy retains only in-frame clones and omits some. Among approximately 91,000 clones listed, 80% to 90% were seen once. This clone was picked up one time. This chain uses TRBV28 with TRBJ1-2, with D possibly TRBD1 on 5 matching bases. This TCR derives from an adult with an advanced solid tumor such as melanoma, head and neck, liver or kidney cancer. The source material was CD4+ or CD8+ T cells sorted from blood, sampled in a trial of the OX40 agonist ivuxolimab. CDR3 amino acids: CASSFSRAFYGYTF. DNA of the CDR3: TGTGCCAGCAGTTTCTCCAGGGCTTTCTATGGCTACACCTTC.